Reported below is one T cell receptor (beta chain). The CDR3 sequence is 13 residues long. From germline, CDR1 is SNHLY and CDR2 FYNNEI. The germline V and J ends were trimmed by 8 bases and 2 bases, with 13 bases remaining between them. This entry belongs to a study of shared clonotypes between healthy human individuals. Clones were read by immunoSEQ multiplex PCR, and TCRdb kept only the in-frame ones, dropping some. Of approximately 1.4 million clones listed, 95% to 99% were seen once; the top ten hold approximately 0.44%. Sequencing was carried out using naive CD4+ T cells sorted from blood. Stated subset: CD45RA+ positively selected. The sequence was collected from a man younger than 40 in good health. The chain couples TRBV2 to TRBJ2-7, with D possibly matching TRBD1 (6 bases). CDR3: CASVLTGAYEQYF. The CDR3 region has the DNA TGTGCCAGCGTGTTGACAGGCGCCTACGAGCAGTACTTC.